This TCR beta chain was sequenced in a study of sequential checkpoint blockade in melanoma. Overall study: Maintenance nivolumab came after either treatment sequence. Under 95 pretreatment tumor DNA samples were TCRβ immunosequenced.

CDR3 length equals 15 residues. Germline V CDR1 and CDR2: MNHNS, SASEGT. V was pared by 1 base and J by 7 bases, with 13 bases between. Only in-frame clones appear in the TCRdb table, and some are missing; sequencing was by immunoSEQ multiplex PCR. This sample has about 19,000 clones, with 26% found just once. The treatment here: randomized to nivolumab then ipilimumab (arm A) or the reverse (arm B). This specimen consisted of tumor tissue (inferred from file names), obtained from a patient given nivolumab and ipilimumab in sequence. The J gene is TRBJ2-2, the V gene TRBV6-1; unclear D gene. The sequence derives from a human donor with melanoma. Here the CDR3 reads CASSEGIGIVGELFF. The CDR3 DNA sequence: TGTGCCAGCAGTGAAGGTATAGGGATAGTCGGGGAGCTGTTTTTT.